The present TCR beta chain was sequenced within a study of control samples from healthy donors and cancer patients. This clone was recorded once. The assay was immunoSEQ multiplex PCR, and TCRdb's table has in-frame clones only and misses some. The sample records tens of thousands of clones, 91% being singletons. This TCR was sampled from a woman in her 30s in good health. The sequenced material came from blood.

CDR3 DNA: TGTGCCAGCAGCCCTCACGGCTCGGTCGAGAAGACCCAGTACTTC. It translates to CASSPHGSVEKTQYF. This chain uses TRBV7-9 with TRBJ2-5; D gene uncertain. Germline V gene lookup returns CDR1 SEHNR and CDR2 FQNEAQ (reference sequence). The ends were cut back, 5 bases at V and 6 bases at J, with 19 bases in the middle. CDR3 size: 15 residues.